What follows are 32 T cell receptor beta chains derived from one specimen sequenced in a study of T cells in Graves' hyperthyroidism and ophthalmopathy (dated by TCRdb to about 2019). The protocol used for the library was multiplex PCR. Sequencing was carried out with an Illumina HiSeq 2000. The TCR beta CDR3 regions were amplified from the RNA transcripts. For the first round of RT-PCR on the TCR CDR3, the HTBI primer set was used together with the Qiagen OneStep RT-PCR kit. TCRdb reprocessed the public reads (quality trimming at Q25 with fastp, clone calling with MiXCR) and kept in-frame beta chains. Identical CDR3 protein sequences are pooled into one entry, listed with their most common genes and DNA. This sample lists around 700,000 distinct CDR3 sequences; roughly a sixth were detected once. The leading ten clones occupy roughly 17% of the sample. The sequencing input was blood. These receptors all stem from a woman aged 45-65 years with Graves' hyperthyroidism that later progressed to Graves' ophthalmopathy.

For this clonotype: Possible read error: a much larger clone is one base away. This chain links TRBV30 with TRBJ1-1; tentatively, D is TRBD1 (6 bases). V lost 5 bases to trimming and J lost 1 base, with 14 bases between them. Germline values: CDR1 GTSNPN, CDR2 SVGIG (reference sequence). The CDR3 length is 14 residues. The CDR3 DNA is TGTGCCTGGGGTAAAGACAGGAGGAACACTGAAGCTTTCTTT. This codes for CAWGKDRRNTEAFF.

The chain uses TRBV20-1 and TRBJ1-5, with D uncertain. The CDR3 spans 14 residues. The V gene lost 3 bases and the J gene lost 0 bases, with 9 bases spanning the gap. Germline CDR1 DFQATT, CDR2 SNEGSKA (reference sequence). The CDR3 sequence: CSARNSYSNQPQHF. The CDR3 DNA is TGCAGTGCTAGGAACAGTTATAGCAATCAGCCCCAGCATTTT.

This clonotype came up many times. This chain connects TRBV13 to TRBJ2-7, with D possibly being TRBD1 or TRBD2 (5 bases each). The CDR3 length is 15 residues. The V gene lost 5 bases and the J gene lost 2 bases, with 16 bases spanning the gap. Germline CDR1 is PRHDT and CDR2 is FYEKMQ (reference sequence). CDR3 loop: CASSPSRDGTYEQYF. The CDR3 nucleotides read TGTGCCAGCAGCCCGTCCCGGGACGGTACCTACGAGCAGTACTTC.

V usage is TRBV6-1 and J usage is TRBJ1-1; a weak D match, TRBD1 (6 bases). V lost 7 bases, J lost 4 bases, and 16 bases lay in between. Germline V gene data show CDR1 as MNHNS and CDR2 as SASEGT. CDR3 length: 14 residues. The CDR3 nucleotides read TGTGCCAGCACCCTTAAGGAGGGGGGCACTGAAGCTTTCTTT. Its translation: CASTLKEGGTEAFF.

Concerning this clonotype itself: A much larger clone is a single base away; this may be a read error. The chain employs TRBV20-1 and TRBJ2-6; D unclear. V dropped 2 bases and J dropped 0 bases, with 11 bases sitting between them. Germline CDR1 and CDR2: DFQATT and SNEGSKA (reference sequence). This CDR3 is 16 amino acids long. The CDR3 spells CSARRSSRSGANVLTF. The CDR3 DNA is TGCAGTGCTAGACGGAGCTCACGCTCTGGGGCCAACGTCCTGACTTTC.

This clonotype was observed a handful of times. The chain has TRBV20-1 and TRBJ2-3; D is perhaps TRBD2 (5 bases). V gave up 3 bases and J gave up 7 bases, with 17 bases separating them. The CDR3 has 14 residues. Germline V gene lookup returns CDR1 DFQATT and CDR2 SNEGSKA (reference sequence). The CDR3: CSASDPGNVNTQYF. The DNA for the CDR3 is TGCAGTGCTAGTGATCCGGGAAACGTGAATACGCAGTATTTT.

This clonotype was counted a few times. The chain employs TRBV9 and TRBJ1-5, with 8 bases lining up with TRBD1. This CDR3 is built from 15 residues. Germline values: CDR1 SGDLS, CDR2 YYNGEE. The J segment lost 7 bases and the V segment lost 0 bases, leaving 6 bases of the junction unmatched. CDR3 amino acids: CASSVGVRGPQPQHF. CDR3 DNA: TGTGCCAGCAGCGTAGGTGTCAGGGGGCCGCAGCCCCAGCATTTT. The complete variable domain, with remaining parts taken from reference TRBV9 and TRBJ1-5, reads DSGVTQTPKHLITATGQRVTLRCSPRSGDLSVYWYQQSLDQGLQFLIQYYNGEERAKGNILERFSAQQFPDLHSELNLSSLELGDSALYFCASSVGVRGPQPQHFGDGTRLSIL.

V gene TRBV7-9 combines with J gene TRBJ2-1; maybe TRBD2 (6 bases). Germline CDR1 is SEHNR and CDR2 is FQNEAQ (reference sequence). This CDR3 is built from 12 residues. The V end was cut by 7 bases, the J end by 8 bases, with 12 bases between. CDR3 sequence (DNA): TGTGCCAGCACCGGAGCGGGCGATGAGCAGTTCTTC. Its translation is CASTGAGDEQFF.

This clonotype was seen ten or more times. The genes are TRBV5-1 and TRBJ1-1; TRBD1 aligns across 7 bases. CDR3 length: 14 residues. V dropped 4 bases and J dropped 1; count of bases not matched to a gene: 4. The V gene's germline CDR1 is SGHRS and CDR2 YFSETQ. CDR3 in DNA: TGCGCCAGCAGCCCCCGGGACAGGAACACTGAAGCTTTCTTT. This gives the protein CASSPRDRNTEAFF.

This clonotype has at least ten counts. The chain joins TRBV28 to TRBJ2-7; 7 bases line up with TRBD2. J gave up 2 bases and V 8 bases, and 9 bases lay outside the gene matches. Germline-derived CDR1 and CDR2 are MDHEN and SYDVKM. The CDR3 loop spans 14 amino acids. In nucleotides, the CDR3 is TGTGCCAGCCCTTGGGAGGGGACTCCCTACGAGCAGTACTTC. As protein: CASPWEGTPYEQYF. The full variable domain, completed using reference TRBV28 and TRBJ2-7, is DVKVTQSSRYLVKRTGEKVFLECVQDMDHENMFWYRQDPGLGLRLIYFSYDVKMKEKGDIPEGYSVSREKKERFSLILESASTNQTSMYLCASPWEGTPYEQYFGPGTRLTVT.

This clonotype was counted many times. CDR3 DNA sequence: TGTGCCAGCAGCCAAGATCGTGGGGGCGGGGGAGACCAAGAGACCCAGTACTTC. Translating gives CASSQDRGGGGDQETQYF. V and J are TRBV3-1 and TRBJ2-5; a possible D gene is TRBD2 (7 bases). The CDR3 runs to 18 residues. V gave up 0 bases and J gave up 0 bases, with 17 bases separating them. CDR1 and CDR2 (germline): LGHDT, YNNKEL (reference sequence).

On this clonotype itself: Without the conserved terminal phenylalanine or tryptophan, this CDR3 likely stems from a read error. V gene TRBV20-1 combines with J gene TRBJ1-2; 8 positions agree with TRBD1. The CDR3 is made up of 12 amino acids. CDR1 is DFQATT, CDR2 SNEGSKA, per germline (reference sequence). CDR3 coding DNA: TGCTTATACAGGGGGATGGACTATGGCTACACCCTC. Translation: CLYRGMDYGYTL.

The sample holds many counts of this clonotype. This chain uses TRBV10-3 with TRBJ1-1; D is ambiguous. V lost 9 bases to trimming and J lost 0 bases, with 8 bases between them. Germline CDR1 is ENHRY and CDR2 is SYGVKD. The CDR3 runs to 12 residues. CDR3 sequence reads: CAIGTMNTEAFF. The DNA of the CDR3 is TGTGCCATTGGTACCATGAACACTGAAGCTTTCTTT.

This clonotype was seen at least ten times. The chain uses TRBV3-1 and TRBJ1-2; D unclear. Trimming removed 1 base at V and 6 bases at J, with 9 bases between. The CDR3 is 13 amino acids. CDR1 is LGHDT and CDR2 is YNNKEL in the germline V gene (reference sequence). CDR3 amino acids: CASSQVRVHGYTF. Written as DNA, the CDR3 is TGTGCCAGCAGCCAAGTCCGGGTCCATGGCTACACCTTC.

This clonotype was detected only a few times. This chain uses TRBV4-1 with TRBJ1-1; D gene unclear. V lost 2 bases to trimming and J lost 3 bases, with 22 bases between them. The CDR3 runs to 18 residues. Looked up from germline, CDR1 is MGHRA and CDR2 is YSYEKL. Here the CDR3 reads CASSQKPEGIGRYTEAFF. DNA for the CDR3: TGCGCCAGCAGCCAAAAACCGGAGGGAATCGGGAGATACACTGAAGCTTTCTTT.

This clonotype came up a few times. CDR3 residues: CASSEAAGGASNYGYTF. The CDR3 bases are TGTGCCAGCAGTGAAGCGGCAGGGGGCGCATCTAACTATGGCTACACCTTC. V usage is TRBV6-1 and J usage is TRBJ1-2; 8 nucleotides agree with TRBD1. Germline lookup yields CDR1 MNHNS and CDR2 SASEGT. The CDR3 has 17 amino acids. Trimming removed 0 bases from V and 0 bases from J; junction bases left unmatched: 6.

The J gene is TRBJ1-2, the V gene TRBV19; D is undetermined. The CDR3 consists of 14 residues. V lost 8 bases to trimming and J lost 5 bases, with 18 bases between them. Germline-derived CDR1 and CDR2 are LNHDA and SQIVND (reference sequence). The CDR3 bases are TGTGCCAGTTCTGGTGGAGGCTGGGAATATGGCTACACCTTC. This codes for CASSGGGWEYGYTF.

This CDR3 is CSICLAGAYTGELFF. The CDR3 bases are TGCAGCATCTGCTTAGCGGGGGCCTACACCGGGGAGCTGTTTTTT. The rearrangement joins TRBV29-1 to TRBJ2-2; 9 bases fit TRBD2. The CDR3 totals 15 residues. From germline, CDR1 is SQVTM and CDR2 ANQGSEA. V lost 8 bases and J lost 3; bases outside the gene matches: 10.

This clonotype was detected a few times. The V gene is TRBV19, the J gene TRBJ2-7; 10 bases map to TRBD2. CDR1 is LNHDA, CDR2 SQIVND, per germline (reference sequence). The CDR3 is made up of 14 amino acids. Germline trimming cut 4 bases from V and 4 bases from J; bases unmatched to any gene: 4. The CDR3 DNA is TGTGCCAGTAGTACAAGCGGGGGGGCTTACGAGCAGTACTTC. Protein: CASSTSGGAYEQYF.

Many counts were recorded for this clonotype. This sequence joins TRBV7-3 and TRBJ2-1, with 7 bases aligning to TRBD1. V gave up 2 bases and J gave up 0 bases; unmatched junction bases: 1. In germline, CDR1 is SGHTA, CDR2 FQGTGA. This CDR3 comprises 15 residues. The CDR3 DNA reads as TGTGCCAGCAGCTTAGAGGGGGCCTCCTACAATGAGCAGTTCTTC. This codes for CASSLEGASYNEQFF. The full variable domain, rest sourced from reference TRBV7-3 and TRBJ2-1, is GAGVSQTPSNKVTEKGKYVELRCDPISGHTALYWYRQSLGQGPEFLIYFQGTGAADDSGLPNDRFFAVRPEGSVSTLKIQRTERGDSAVYLCASSLEGASYNEQFFGPGTRLTVL.

This clonotype was detected many times. The chain recombines TRBV6-1 with TRBJ1-1; D ambiguous. CDR1 and CDR2 (germline): MNHNS, SASEGT. Trimming pared 7 bases from V and 3 bases from J, leaving 12 bases between. The CDR3 is 13 residues long. The CDR3 protein is CASKDPSDTEAFF. In nucleotides, the CDR3 is TGTGCCAGCAAAGACCCATCGGACACTGAAGCTTTCTTT.

This clonotype was observed a handful of times. V is TRBV19 and J is TRBJ1-1; D possibly corresponds to TRBD1 (6 bases). Trimming removed 3 bases from V and 1 base from J, with 18 bases in between. CDR1 and CDR2 from the germline V gene are LNHDA and SQIVND (reference sequence). This CDR3 is 17 amino acids long. The CDR3 sequence: CASSIGLWGTKNTEAFF. Written as DNA, the CDR3 is TGTGCCAGTAGTATTGGCCTGTGGGGGACAAAGAACACTGAAGCTTTCTTT.

This clonotype has at least ten counts. The chain links TRBV7-2 to TRBJ2-7; D might be TRBD2 (6 bases). Trimming removed 3 bases at V and 3 bases at J, with 12 bases between. The germline V gene has CDR1 SGHTA and CDR2 FQGNSA. The CDR3 covers 14 residues. In nucleotides, the CDR3 is TGTGCCAGCAGCTTTTCTAGCGATCTCTACGAGCAGTACTTC. This translates into CASSFSSDLYEQYF.

This clonotype was observed at least ten times. The J gene is TRBJ2-2, the V gene TRBV6-1, with a tentative D call TRBD2 (6 bases). CDR1 MNHNS and CDR2 SASEGT come from the germline V gene. Trimming left V 7 bases short and J 1 base short, with 13 bases between. The length of the CDR3 is 15 residues. CDR3 DNA sequence: TGTGCCAGCACCCCACAGGAGGGGAACACCGGGGAGCTGTTTTTT. It codes for CASTPQEGNTGELFF.

Notes on this clonotype: A junction end diverges from the germline sequence, so it may reflect a read error. CDR3 region: CTSSLEGGAGQPQHF. Here the CDR3 DNA reads TGTACCAGCAGTTTAGAGGGGGGGGCGGGTCAGCCCCAGCATTTT. The rearrangement uses TRBV12-3 or TRBV12-4 and TRBJ1-5; TRBD1 is a possible D gene (6 bases). The CDR3 extends over 15 amino acids.

The V call is TRBV2, the J call TRBJ2-1, with 10 bases identical to TRBD2. The V gene's germline CDR1 is SNHLY and CDR2 FYNNEI. The CDR3 contains 17 residues. V lost 2 bases, J lost 8 bases, and 12 bases stayed unmatched. CDR3: CASSELTSGVSMDEQFF. Here the CDR3 DNA reads TGTGCCAGCAGTGAACTTACTAGCGGGGTTTCTATGGATGAGCAGTTCTTC.

This clonotype was seen at least ten times. The genes are TRBV19 and TRBJ1-5; D gene ambiguous. Per the germline V gene, CDR1 is LNHDA and CDR2 is SQIVND (reference sequence). CDR3 length equals 17 residues. V dropped 3 bases and J dropped 4 bases, with 19 bases sitting between them. The DNA of the CDR3 is TGTGCCAGTAGTATTCCTTGGACCCACTTCGTTAATCAGCCCCAGCATTTT. It is translated as CASSIPWTHFVNQPQHF.

In this sample, this clonotype turned up many times. This chain uses TRBV12-3 or TRBV12-4 with TRBJ1-2; D ambiguous. Trimming took 3 bases from V and 7 from J, leaving 12 bases between them. The CDR3 consists of 13 residues. CDR3 protein: CASSFNPSVGYTF. DNA for the CDR3: TGTGCCAGCAGTTTTAATCCATCGGTTGGCTACACCTTC.

This clonotype was detected many times. The chain uses TRBV7-9 and TRBJ1-2, with 8 bases identical to TRBD1. With V trimmed by 1 base and J by 3 bases, 4 bases remained unmatched. Germline V lookup: CDR1 SEHNR, CDR2 FQNEAQ (reference sequence). The CDR3 has 15 residues. The CDR3 nucleotides read TGTGCCAGCAGCTTAGGACAGGGGAACGACTATGGCTACACCTTC. This sequence encodes CASSLGQGNDYGYTF.

In its sample, this clonotype was seen many times. J is TRBJ2-3 and V is TRBV20-1; D is tentatively TRBD1 or TRBD2 (5 bases each). Trimming stripped 3 bases from V and 7 bases from J, with 20 bases between. Germline V gene sequence: CDR1 DFQATT, CDR2 SNEGSKA (reference sequence). This CDR3 comprises 15 residues. The chain's CDR3 is CSASRDRGSFYTQYF. CDR3 sequence (DNA): TGCAGTGCTAGCCGGGACCGCGGATCCTTTTATACGCAGTATTTT.

This clonotype was seen ten or more times. V usage is TRBV5-1 and J usage is TRBJ2-1; tentatively, D is TRBD2 (6 bases). Germline values: CDR1 SGHRS, CDR2 YFSETQ. Trimming pared 2 bases from V and 6 bases from J, leaving 12 bases between. This CDR3 is built from 14 residues. CDR3 amino acids: CASSFVSGANEQFF. The CDR3 DNA sequence: TGCGCCAGCAGCTTTGTTAGCGGCGCCAATGAGCAGTTCTTC.

This clonotype was counted only a few times. The chain is built from TRBV20-1 and TRBJ1-5; weak D call: TRBD1 (6 bases). Per the germline V gene, CDR1 is DFQATT and CDR2 is SNEGSKA (reference sequence). The CDR3 covers 14 residues. With 3 bases removed from V and 1 base from J, the gap between germline ends came to 10 bases. CDR3 region: CSASGGRSNQPQHF. CDR3 in DNA: TGCAGTGCTAGTGGGGGGCGCAGCAATCAGCCCCAGCATTTT.